This is a list of T cell receptor beta chains from one sample in a study of immune evolution from preneoplasia to lung adenocarcinoma. The protocol was immunoSEQ multiplex PCR, while the TCRdb copy is restricted to in-frame clones and leaves out a portion. The sample yields under 9,000 clones, around 75% seen once. The sequenced sample consisted of FFPE minimally invasive lung adenocarcinoma tissue. These receptors all come from a person between 70 and 80 years old with lung adenocarcinoma. CDR3s include the opening cysteine and the closing phenylalanine or tryptophan. D genes are given only for firm matches. Clone size is given for some rows only: seen once, a few or many times, or a class if the clone is expanded.

.	.	TRBJ2-1	TRBV6-1	CASNLLPEQFF	TGTGCCAGCAACCTACTACCTGAGCAGTTCTTC
.	.	TRBJ2-4	TRBV15	CATSRGAGINIQYF	TGTGCCACCAGCAGAGGGGCAGGGATAAACATTCAGTACTTC
.	TRBD1	TRBJ1-5	TRBV19	CASSPLTGNQPQHF	TGTGCCAGTAGTCCCCTGACAGGGAACCAGCCCCAGCATTTT
.	.	TRBJ2-3	TRBV19	CASSMTDTQYF	TGTGCCAGTAGTATGACAGATACGCAGTATTTT
.	.	TRBJ2-6	TRBV4-1	CASSQDAIGFSGANVLTF	TGCGCCAGCAGCCAAGACGCTATCGGGTTCTCTGGGGCCAACGTCCTGACTTTC
.	.	TRBJ2-1	TRBV7-6	CASSFGRGSNEQFF	TGTGCCAGCAGCTTTGGCAGGGGATCTAATGAGCAGTTCTTC
.	TRBD1	TRBJ2-7	TRBV5-1	CASSLGQGLREQYF	TGCGCCAGCAGCTTGGGACAGGGGTTGCGGGAGCAGTACTTC
.	.	TRBJ2-2	TRBV4-2	CASSQETEFTGELFF	TGTGCCAGCAGCCAAGAGACAGAATTCACCGGGGAGCTGTTTTTT
.	TRBD1	TRBJ1-3	TRBV6-5	CASSYSLTGKDTIYF	TGTGCCAGCAGTTACTCGTTGACAGGGAAGGACACCATATATTTT
once	.	TRBJ2-3	TRBV27	CASSPHFSTDTQYF	TGTGCCAGCAGTCCGCACTTCAGCACAGATACGCAGTATTTT
few	.	TRBJ2-2	TRBV6-5	CASSYSNEGTGELFF	TGTGCCAGCAGTTACTCGAATGAGGGCACCGGGGAGCTGTTTTTT
.	.	TRBJ1-2	TRBV20-1	CSARGVGYTF	TGCAGTGCTAGAGGGGTTGGCTACACCTTC
.	TRBD2	TRBJ2-7	TRBV9	CASSVREGVYEQYF	TGTGCCAGCAGCGTTCGGGAGGGGGTTTACGAGCAGTACTTC
.	TRBD1	TRBJ1-2	TRBV5-4	CASSPGQGEHGYTF	TGTGCCAGCAGCCCGGGACAGGGGGAGCATGGCTACACCTTC
.	.	TRBJ2-6	TRBV15	CATSRDSGSGANVLTF	TGTGCCACCAGCAGAGACTCCGGGTCTGGGGCCAACGTCCTGACTTTC
.	.	TRBJ1-2	TRBV27	CASSFEGNYGYTF	TGTGCCAGCAGTTTCGAGGGGAACTATGGCTACACCTTC
.	TRBD1	TRBJ2-5	TRBV7-2	CASSPGGTGDETQYF	TGTGCCAGCAGCCCGGGGGGGACAGGGGATGAGACCCAGTACTTC
.	.	TRBJ2-7	TRBV7-6	CASSLASGTTVYEQYF	TGTGCCAGCAGCTTAGCCTCCGGGACAACGGTGTACGAGCAGTACTTC
.	TRBD1	TRBJ1-4	TRBV29-1	CSDPTGRDEKLFF	TGCAGCGACCCGACAGGGAGAGACGAAAAACTGTTTTTT
.	TRBD2	TRBJ2-1	TRBV5-1	CASSLRTGRANEQFF	TGCGCCAGCAGCTTGCGTACCGGGAGGGCCAATGAGCAGTTCTTC
.	.	TRBJ2-2	TRBV5-1	CASGSLTGELFF	TGCGCCAGCGGATCCTTAACCGGGGAGCTGTTTTTT
.	.	TRBJ1-2	TRBV6-6	CASSYGASYGYTF	TGTGCCAGCAGTTACGGGGCTTCCTATGGCTACACCTTC
.	.	TRBJ2-1	TRBV9	CASSVPPSGSYNEQFF	TGTGCCAGCAGCGTACCCCCAAGCGGCTCCTACAATGAGCAGTTCTTC
.	.	TRBJ2-1	TRBV5-4	CASSWDGPYNEQFF	TGTGCCAGCAGCTGGGACGGACCCTACAATGAGCAGTTCTTC
.	.	TRBJ1-5	TRBV29-1	CSVGTGRGNQPQHF	TGCAGCGTTGGTACAGGACGAGGCAATCAGCCCCAGCATTTT
.	.	TRBJ1-1	TRBV11-2	CASSLANRVNTEAFF	TGTGCCAGCAGCTTAGCGAACAGGGTTAACACTGAAGCTTTCTTT
.	TRBD1	TRBJ1-2	TRBV7-9	CASSKGQGDGYTF	TGTGCCAGCAGCAAGGGACAGGGGGACGGCTACACCTTC
.	.	TRBJ1-2	TRBV14	CASSQEMSFDGYTF	TGTGCCAGCAGCCAAGAAATGTCCTTTGATGGCTACACCTTC
.	.	TRBJ1-1	TRBV7-3	CASSLVGRDAFF	TGTGCCAGCAGCTTAGTAGGGAGGGATGCTTTCTTT
.	TRBD1	TRBJ1-1	TRBV7-8	CASSWRQGANTEAFF	TGTGCCAGCAGCTGGCGACAGGGGGCCAACACTGAAGCTTTCTTT
.	.	TRBJ2-3	TRBV6-5	CAVRSTSDTQYF	TGTGCCGTGCGATCTACCTCAGATACGCAGTATTTT
.	TRBD2	TRBJ2-2	TRBV7-9	CASSTSLAGGTSTTGELFF	TGTGCCAGCAGCACCTCCCTAGCGGGAGGGACCTCGACCACCGGGGAGCTGTTTTTT
once	.	TRBJ1-2	TRBV27	CASSNQGWGTNYGYTF	TGTGCCAGCAGCAACCAGGGGTGGGGAACTAACTATGGCTACACCTTC
few	.	TRBJ1-6	TRBV2	CASSDTGFVTLHF	TGTGCCAGCAGTGATACCGGGTTCGTAACCCTCCACTTT
once	.	TRBJ2-3	TRBV5-3	CATLHGDLADTQYF	TGTGCTACATTACACGGGGACTTGGCAGATACGCAGTATTTT
.	.	TRBJ1-5	TRBV6-6	CASTPGHQPQHF	TGTGCCAGCACCCCTGGTCATCAGCCCCAGCATTTT
.	.	TRBJ1-5	TRBV28	CASSGDNQPQHF	TGTGCCAGCAGTGGTGACAATCAGCCCCAGCATTTT
.	.	TRBJ2-7	TRBV7-8	CASTPMGEQYF	TGTGCCAGCACGCCAATGGGCGAGCAGTACTTC
.	.	TRBJ1-2	TRBV2	CARTYGQRNYGYTF	TGTGCCAGAACTTACGGACAGCGGAACTATGGCTACACCTTC
.	.	TRBJ2-7	TRBV5-4	CASSRLGGGSYEQYF	TGTGCCAGCAGCCGGCTGGGGGGTGGTTCCTACGAGCAGTACTTC
.	.	TRBJ1-5	TRBV28	CASSLEGSNQPQHF	TGTGCCAGCAGTTTAGAGGGAAGCAATCAGCCCCAGCATTTT
.	.	TRBJ2-1	TRBV2	CASRPGVISYNEQFF	TGTGCCAGCAGGCCCGGGGTAATCTCTTACAATGAGCAGTTCTTC
few	TRBD2	TRBJ2-7	TRBV12-5	CASGSGGASSYEQYF	TGTGCTAGTGGTTCCGGGGGGGCTTCTTCCTACGAGCAGTACTTC
.	TRBD2	TRBJ2-4	TRBV11-2	CASSSSLAGRGGKNIQYF	TGTGCCAGCAGCTCCTCTCTAGCGGGCCGAGGTGGCAAAAACATTCAGTACTTC
.	.	TRBJ1-1	TRBV9	CASSVADIPNTEAFF	TGTGCCAGCAGCGTAGCGGACATACCGAACACTGAAGCTTTCTTT
.	.	TRBJ2-7	TRBV5-1	CASSLGGWSYEQYF	TGCGCCAGCAGCTTGGGGGGCTGGTCCTACGAGCAGTACTTC
.	.	TRBJ1-1	TRBV14	CASSQVTGPKAFF	TGTGCCAGCAGCCAAGTGACAGGTCCTAAAGCTTTCTTT
.	.	TRBJ2-3	TRBV6-5	CASRRDDTDTQYF	TGTGCCAGCAGGCGCGACGACACAGATACGCAGTATTTT
.	.	TRBJ1-6	TRBV27	CASSLAPRGTATPLHF	TGTGCCAGCAGTTTGGCCCCACGGGGTACAGCGACACCCCTCCACTTT
.	.	TRBJ2-3	TRBV5-6	CASSWATDTQYF	TGTGCCAGCAGCTGGGCCACAGATACGCAGTATTTT
.	.	TRBJ1-1	TRBV4-3	CASSQEWAQNTEAFF	TGCGCCAGCAGCCAAGAATGGGCCCAGAACACTGAAGCTTTCTTT
.	TRBD2	TRBJ2-1	TRBV5-1	CASSPGLVSNEQFF	TGCGCCAGCAGCCCCGGACTAGTTTCCAATGAGCAGTTCTTC
.	.	TRBJ1-2	TRBV5-1	CASSQGGGYTF	TGCGCCAGCAGTCAGGGAGGGGGCTACACCTTC
few	TRBD1	TRBJ1-2	TRBV4-2	CASSPPTGGANGYTF	TGTGCCAGCAGCCCACCGACAGGGGGCGCAAATGGCTACACCTTC
.	.	TRBJ1-1	TRBV19	CASSWGSTPEAFF	TGTGCCAGTAGTTGGGGATCGACGCCTGAAGCTTTCTTT
.	TRBD2	TRBJ2-2	TRBV28	CASSLLAAGGTGELFF	TGTGCCAGCAGTTTACTAGCGGCGGGGGGGACCGGGGAGCTGTTTTTT